This T cell receptor beta chain was observed in a study of human T cells and chemical hapten exposure. CDR1 is SNHLY, CDR2 FYNNEI, per germline. Trimming cost V 5 bases and J 7 bases; bases outside gene matches: 5. There are 13 residues in the CDR3. Total RNA extraction was carried out from unfractionated whole blood. In its sample, this clonotype was seen many times. The target antigen is unknown. Whole-study findings and limits: DPC sensitization did not alter TCRs above 1 in 1000 frequency.

In the library, unique molecular identifiers were attached to individual cDNA molecules. Each CDR3 protein gets one entry after TCRdb re-called the 5' RACE reads with MiXCR. Found here are 150,000 or so distinct CDR3 sequences, 3.5% to 5% of them singletons; the top ten hold more than 1.2%. This chain joins TRBV2 and TRBJ1-5, with 7 bases matching TRBD1. This clonotype was sampled from a female donor in good health. The CDR3 loop reads CASSPTGNQPQHF. The CDR3 DNA is TGTGCCAGCAGTCCGACAGGGAACCAGCCCCAGCATTTT. Supplemented by reference TRBV2 and TRBJ1-5, the full variable domain reads EPEVTQTPSHQVTQMGQEVILRCVPISNHLYFYWYRQILGQKVEFLVSFYNNEISEKSEIFDDQFSVERPDGSNFTLKIRSTKLEDSAMYFCASSPTGNQPQHFGDGTRLSIL.